This T cell receptor beta chain was sequenced for a study of CD8 T cells in Susac syndrome. Random hexamers primed reverse transcription of 0.5 to 1 ug RNA. TCRdb fed the immunoSEQ multiplex PCR reads into MiXCR, producing one record per CDR3 protein. Of approximately 77,000 distinct CDR3 sequences in the sample, 85% to 95% were seen once. A single count supports this clonotype. Trimming took 5 bases from V and 7 from J; bases not matched to a gene: 13. The CDR3 spans 16 residues. This chain joins TRBV12-3 or TRBV12-4 and TRBJ1-5, with 8 bases aligning to TRBD1. The TCR comes from a human donor with Susac syndrome. The specimen was CD4+ T cells from PBMCs. In DNA, the CDR3 is TGTGCCAGCAGTATACGGACAGGGAGTATCGAGCAGCCCCAGCATTTT. Translating gives CASSIRTGSIEQPQHF.